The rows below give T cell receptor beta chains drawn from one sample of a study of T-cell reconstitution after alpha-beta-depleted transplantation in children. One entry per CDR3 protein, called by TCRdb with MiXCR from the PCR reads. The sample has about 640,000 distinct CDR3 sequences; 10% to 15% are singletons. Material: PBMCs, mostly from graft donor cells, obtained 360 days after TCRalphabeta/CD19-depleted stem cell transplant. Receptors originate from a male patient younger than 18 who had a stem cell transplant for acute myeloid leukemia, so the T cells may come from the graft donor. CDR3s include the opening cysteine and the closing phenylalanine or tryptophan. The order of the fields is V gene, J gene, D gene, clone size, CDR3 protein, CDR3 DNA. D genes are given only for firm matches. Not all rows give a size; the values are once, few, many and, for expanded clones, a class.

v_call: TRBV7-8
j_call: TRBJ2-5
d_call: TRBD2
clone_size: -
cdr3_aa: CASSGGWGSGSQETQYF
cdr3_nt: TGTGCCAGCAGCGGGGGTTGGGGTAGCGGGAGTCAAGAGACCCAGTACTTC

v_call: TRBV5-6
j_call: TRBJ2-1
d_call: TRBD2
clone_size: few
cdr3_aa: CASSLGLAAPSSYNEQFF
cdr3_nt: TGTGCCAGCAGCTTGGGACTAGCGGCCCCGAGCTCCTACAATGAGCAGTTCTTC

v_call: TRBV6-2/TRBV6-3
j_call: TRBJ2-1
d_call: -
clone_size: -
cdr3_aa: CASSSGRSSSYNEQFF
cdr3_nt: TGTGCCAGCAGTTCCGGTCGATCTAGCTCCTACAATGAGCAGTTCTTC

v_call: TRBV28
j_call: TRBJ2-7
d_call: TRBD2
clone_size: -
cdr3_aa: CATTPSGIGNEQYF
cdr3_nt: TGTGCCACCACTCCGAGCGGGATAGGGAACGAGCAGTACTTC

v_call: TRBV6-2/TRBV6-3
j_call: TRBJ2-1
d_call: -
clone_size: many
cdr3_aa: CASSYRSRGSLGHNEQFF
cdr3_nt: TGTGCCAGCAGTTACCGATCCAGGGGTTCTCTCGGGCACAATGAGCAGTTCTTC

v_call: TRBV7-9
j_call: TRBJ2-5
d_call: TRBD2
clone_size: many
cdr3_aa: CASSLLAGVQETQYF
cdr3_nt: TGTGCCAGCAGTTTATTAGCGGGAGTTCAAGAGACCCAGTACTTC

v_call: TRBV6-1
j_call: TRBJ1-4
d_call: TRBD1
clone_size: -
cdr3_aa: CASRTGARGEKLFF
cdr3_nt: TGTGCCAGCAGAACAGGGGCTCGGGGTGAAAAACTGTTTTTT

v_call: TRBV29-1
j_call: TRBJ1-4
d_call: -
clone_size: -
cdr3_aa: CSVDRGNEKLFF
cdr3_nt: TGCAGCGTCGACCGGGGAAATGAAAAACTGTTTTTT

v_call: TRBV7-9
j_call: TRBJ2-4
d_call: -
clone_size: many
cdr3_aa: CASSPIPGLFQYF
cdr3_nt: TGTGCCAGCAGCCCTATTCCCGGACTTTTTCAGTACTTC

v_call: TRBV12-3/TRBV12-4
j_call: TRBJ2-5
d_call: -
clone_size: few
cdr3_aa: CASSAHETQYF
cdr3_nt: TGTGCCAGCAGTGCCCACGAGACCCAGTACTTC

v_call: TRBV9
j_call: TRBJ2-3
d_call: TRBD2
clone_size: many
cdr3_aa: CASSVSGLAGETDTQYF
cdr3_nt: TGTGCCAGCAGCGTAAGTGGACTAGCGGGAGAAACAGATACGCAGTATTTT

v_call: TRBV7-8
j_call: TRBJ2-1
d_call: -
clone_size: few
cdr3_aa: CASGVYNEQFF
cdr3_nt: TGTGCCAGCGGGGTCTACAATGAGCAGTTCTTC

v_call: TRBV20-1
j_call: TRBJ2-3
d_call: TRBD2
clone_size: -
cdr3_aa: CSASLAGGGTDTQYF
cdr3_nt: TGCAGTGCTAGCCTAGCGGGAGGAGGGACAGATACGCAGTATTTT